This T cell receptor (beta chain) was profiled in a study of OX40 agonist ivuxolimab in advanced cancers. Method: immunoSEQ multiplex PCR; TCRdb's copy keeps in-frame clones and lacks some. The table shows some 87,000 clones, with about 88% occurring only once. The CDR3 is made up of 14 amino acids. V gave up 8 bases and J gave up 7 bases; unmatched junction bases: 8. The germline V gene encodes CDR1 SGHTA and CDR2 FQGNSA. The sample consisted of CD4+ or CD8+ T cells sorted from blood, taken in a trial of the OX40 agonist ivuxolimab. This TCR was recovered from an adult with an advanced solid tumor such as melanoma, head and neck, liver or kidney cancer. The J gene is TRBJ2-2, the V gene TRBV7-2; 9 bases are a match to TRBD1. The DNA of the CDR3 is TGTGCCAGCGACCCGGGACAGGGCGTCGGGGAGCTGTTTTTT. Residues: CASDPGQGVGELFF.